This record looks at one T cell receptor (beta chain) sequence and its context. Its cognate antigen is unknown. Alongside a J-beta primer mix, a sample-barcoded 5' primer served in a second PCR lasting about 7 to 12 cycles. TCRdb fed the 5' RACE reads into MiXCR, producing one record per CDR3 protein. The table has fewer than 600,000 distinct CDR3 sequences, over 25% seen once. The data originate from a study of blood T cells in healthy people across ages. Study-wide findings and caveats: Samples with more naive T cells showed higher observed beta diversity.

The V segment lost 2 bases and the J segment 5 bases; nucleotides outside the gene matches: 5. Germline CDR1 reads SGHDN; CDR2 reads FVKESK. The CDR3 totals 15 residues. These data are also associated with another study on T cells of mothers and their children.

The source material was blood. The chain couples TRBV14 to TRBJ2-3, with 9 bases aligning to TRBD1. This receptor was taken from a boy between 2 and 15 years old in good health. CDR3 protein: CASSQFGQGKDTQYF. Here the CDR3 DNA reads TGTGCCAGCAGCCAATTCGGACAGGGGAAAGATACGCAGTATTTT.